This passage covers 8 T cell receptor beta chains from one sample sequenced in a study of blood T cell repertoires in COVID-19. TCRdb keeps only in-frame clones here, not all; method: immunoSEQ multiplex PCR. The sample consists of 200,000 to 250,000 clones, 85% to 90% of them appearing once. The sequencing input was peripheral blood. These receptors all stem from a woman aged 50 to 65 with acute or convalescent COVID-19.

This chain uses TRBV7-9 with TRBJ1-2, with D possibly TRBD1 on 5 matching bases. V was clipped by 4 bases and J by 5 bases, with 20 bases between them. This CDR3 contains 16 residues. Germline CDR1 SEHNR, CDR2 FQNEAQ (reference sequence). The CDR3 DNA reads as TGTGCCAGCAGCTACGATAGCCCACTTACAGGATATGGCTACACCTTC. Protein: CASSYDSPLTGYGYTF.

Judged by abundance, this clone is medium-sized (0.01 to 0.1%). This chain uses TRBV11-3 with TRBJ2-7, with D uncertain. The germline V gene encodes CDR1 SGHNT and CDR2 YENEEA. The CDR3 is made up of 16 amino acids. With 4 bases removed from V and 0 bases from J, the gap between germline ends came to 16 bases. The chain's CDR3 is CASSSRRARISYEQYF. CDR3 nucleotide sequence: TGTGCCAGCAGCTCAAGACGAGCCAGGATCTCCTACGAGCAGTACTTC. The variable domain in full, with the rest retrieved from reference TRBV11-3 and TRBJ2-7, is EAGVVQSPRYKIIEKKQPVAFWCNPISGHNTLYWYLQNLGQGPELLIRYENEEAVDDSQLPKDRFSAERLKGVDSTLKIQPAELGDSAVYLCASSSRRARISYEQYFGPGTRLTVT.

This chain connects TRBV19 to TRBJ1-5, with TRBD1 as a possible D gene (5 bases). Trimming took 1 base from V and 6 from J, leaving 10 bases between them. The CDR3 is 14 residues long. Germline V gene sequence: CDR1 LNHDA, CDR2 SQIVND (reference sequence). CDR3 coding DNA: TGTGCCAGTAGTATAGCGGCCGGGGGTCAGCCCCAGCATTTT. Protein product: CASSIAAGGQPQHF.

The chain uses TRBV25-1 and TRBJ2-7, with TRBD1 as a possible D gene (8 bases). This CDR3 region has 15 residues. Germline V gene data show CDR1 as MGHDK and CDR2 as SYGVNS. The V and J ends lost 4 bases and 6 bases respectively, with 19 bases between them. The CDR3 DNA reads TGTGCCAGCAGTGGAGGGACAGGCGTAGCGGGCGAGCAGTACTTC. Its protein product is CASSGGTGVAGEQYF.

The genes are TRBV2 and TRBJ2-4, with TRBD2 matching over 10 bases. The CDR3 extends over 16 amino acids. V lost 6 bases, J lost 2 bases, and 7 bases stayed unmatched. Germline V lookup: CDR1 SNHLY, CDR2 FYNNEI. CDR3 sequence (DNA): TGTGCCAGCAGAGCTACTAGCGGGATAACCAAAAACATTCAGTACTTC. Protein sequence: CASRATSGITKNIQYF.

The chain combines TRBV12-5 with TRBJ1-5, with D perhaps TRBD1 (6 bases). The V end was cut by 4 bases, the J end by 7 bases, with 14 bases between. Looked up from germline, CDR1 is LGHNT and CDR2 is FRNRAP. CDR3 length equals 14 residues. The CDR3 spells CASGSTGLYQPQHF. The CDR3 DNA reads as TGTGCTAGTGGTTCCACAGGGTTATACCAGCCCCAGCATTTT.

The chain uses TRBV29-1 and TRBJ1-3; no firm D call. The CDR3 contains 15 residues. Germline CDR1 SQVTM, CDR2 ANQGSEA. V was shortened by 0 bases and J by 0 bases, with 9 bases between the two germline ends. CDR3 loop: CSVEDGSVSGNTIYF. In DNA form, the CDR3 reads TGCAGCGTTGAAGATGGCAGCGTCTCTGGAAACACCATATATTTT.

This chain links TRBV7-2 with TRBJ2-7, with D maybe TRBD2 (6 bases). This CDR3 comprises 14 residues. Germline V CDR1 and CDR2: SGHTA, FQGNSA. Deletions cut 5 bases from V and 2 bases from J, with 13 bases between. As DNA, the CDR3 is TGTGCCAGCAGCCCCCGGACTACCCCCTACGAGCAGTACTTC. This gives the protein CASSPRTTPYEQYF. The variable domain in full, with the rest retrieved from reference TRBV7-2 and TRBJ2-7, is GAGVSQSPSNKVTEKGKDVELRCDPISGHTALYWYRQSLGQGLEFLIYFQGNSAPDKSGLPSDRFSAERTGGSVSTLTIQRTQQEDSAVYLCASSPRTTPYEQYFGPGTRLTVT.